The source of this T cell receptor (beta chain) is a study of control samples from healthy donors and cancer patients. This table comes from immunoSEQ multiplex PCR, and its TCRdb copy is limited to in-frame clones, with some not included. The data contain 200,000 to 250,000 clones, around 94% of them singletons. Trimming pared 0 bases from V and 2 bases from J, leaving 8 bases between. The CDR3 extends over 16 amino acids. The germline gives CDR1 LNHNV, CDR2 YYDKDF (reference sequence). The sequencing input was blood. The chain uses TRBV15 and TRBJ2-6; a possible D gene is TRBD1 (5 bases). The receptor was derived from a man aged 45-65 years in good health. The CDR3 reads CATSRDPRAGANVLTF. CDR3 nucleotide sequence: TGTGCCACCAGCAGAGATCCCAGGGCTGGGGCCAACGTCCTGACTTTC.